These T cell receptor beta chains were read from a single sample in a study of chemoradiotherapy in HPV16-positive cancers. The table came from immunoSEQ multiplex PCR; TCRdb's copy has only in-frame clones and leaves some out. In the table there are about 10,000 clones, roughly 83% of which are singletons. Sequencing was performed on blood, taken from a patient who underwent chemoradiotherapy. All receptors come from a human donor with HPV-associated anogenital cancer. CDR3s include the opening cysteine and the closing phenylalanine or tryptophan. The D gene is left open where the match is weak. Clone size, where shown, is once, few, many, or a class for clones that have expanded.

abundance,v_gene,d_gene,j_gene,CDR3nt,CDR3aa
-,TRBV9,TRBD2,TRBJ2-1,TGTGCCAGCAGCGGTAGGCAACTAGCGGGGAACAATGAGCAGTTCTTC,CASSGRQLAGNNEQFF
-,TRBV10-3,TRBD2,TRBJ2-1,TGTGCCATCGGACTAAGCGGGGGGGCAGGTAGCTCCTACAATGAGCAGTTCTTC,CAIGLSGGAGSSYNEQFF
once,TRBV7-2,TRBD1,TRBJ1-5,TGTGCCAGCAGCTTTGACAGGGTTCAGCCCCAGCATTTT,CASSFDRVQPQHF
-,TRBV9,TRBD1,TRBJ2-5,TGTGCCAGCAGCGTAGCTGGGCGGACAGGGGGTGGAGAGACCCAGTACTTC,CASSVAGRTGGGETQYF
few,TRBV19,TRBD1,TRBJ1-3,TGTGCCAGTAGCGCGACAGGGTCTGGAAACACCATATATTTT,CASSATGSGNTIYF
-,TRBV5-8,-,TRBJ1-6,TGTGCCAGCAGCTTGCCCAACTTACGTTGGGATTCACCCCTCCACTTT,CASSLPNLRWDSPLHF
-,TRBV7-2,TRBD2,TRBJ2-3,TGTGCCAGCAGCTTAGGTCTTAGCGGGGCCTACACAGATACGCAGTATTTT,CASSLGLSGAYTDTQYF
-,TRBV2,TRBD1,TRBJ2-1,TGTGCGAGCCGTCGGACAGGGGGAATAGATGAGCAGTTCTTC,CASRRTGGIDEQFF
-,TRBV11-3,-,TRBJ1-1,TGTGCCAGCAGCGTCTTGGGGAACACTGAAGCTTTCTTT,CASSVLGNTEAFF
-,TRBV7-2,-,TRBJ2-7,TGTGCCAGCAGCTTAGGCGTTAGTGTGTCCTACGAGCAGTACTTC,CASSLGVSVSYEQYF
once,TRBV11-2,-,TRBJ2-3,TGTGCCAGCAGCCAGGGCAGGGGCACAGATACGCAGTATTTT,CASSQGRGTDTQYF
-,TRBV27,-,TRBJ2-2,TGTGCCAGCAGTCAGCGTCCGAACACCGGGGAGCTGTTTTTT,CASSQRPNTGELFF
-,TRBV19,TRBD1,TRBJ1-2,TGTGCCAGTAGTCTACTTGGGGACAGGGAGAACTATGGCTACACCTTC,CASSLLGDRENYGYTF
-,TRBV7-2,TRBD2,TRBJ2-2,TGTGCCAGCAGCTATAGCGGGGGGGCCTTTATCGGGGAGCTGTTTTTT,CASSYSGGAFIGELFF
-,TRBV9,TRBD2,TRBJ2-3,TGTGCCAGCAGCTATACTAGCGGGGAGTTCACAGATACGCAGTATTTT,CASSYTSGEFTDTQYF